The 16 T cell receptor beta chains listed next were all sequenced from one sample in a study of technical replicates of blood from a handful of donors. Here immunoSEQ multiplex PCR was the method, and the copy in TCRdb shows in-frame clones only, minus some. Of around 76,000 clones listed, roughly 89% are singletons. The material sequenced was T cells isolated from PBMCs. The receptors were gathered from a human donor in good health.

The V call is TRBV6-1, the J call TRBJ2-3; 9 bases agree with TRBD2. Germline assignment: CDR1 MNHNS and CDR2 SASEGT. Trimming at V came to 2 bases and at J to 7 bases, leaving 7 bases not matched to a gene. The CDR3 covers 15 residues. CDR3: CASSETAGGPHTQYF. The CDR3, as DNA: TGTGCCAGCAGTGAAACGGCGGGAGGGCCCCATACGCAGTATTTT.

The chain is built from TRBV5-6 and TRBJ1-5; TRBD1 aligns across 9 bases. The ends lost 4 bases at V and 2 bases at J; junction bases unmatched: 4. The germline CDR1 and CDR2 sequences are SGHDT and YYEEEE. This CDR3 is built from 15 residues. The CDR3: CASSLRDRGNQPQHF. The CDR3 bases are TGTGCCAGCAGCCTCCGGGACAGGGGCAATCAGCCCCAGCATTTT.

The chain joins TRBV29-1 to TRBJ2-7; D might be TRBD2 (5 bases). Germline V lookup: CDR1 SQVTM, CDR2 ANQGSEA. The germline V and J ends were trimmed by 4 bases and 6 bases, with 13 bases remaining between them. CDR3 length: 12 residues. The CDR3 sequence: CSVVGPAGEQYF. The DNA for the CDR3 is TGCAGCGTTGTAGGGCCGGCGGGCGAGCAGTACTTC.

CDR3 in DNA: TGTGCCAGCTCTACCGGGACTAGTAGGACAGATACGCAGTATTTT. It codes for CASSTGTSRTDTQYF. The genes are TRBV7-3 and TRBJ2-3; the match to TRBD2 covers 8 bases. This CDR3 has 15 amino acids. Germline CDR1 and CDR2: SGHTA and FQGTGA. The V gene end was trimmed by 8 bases and the J gene end by 3 bases; junction bases not matched to a gene: 10. The full variable domain, rest sourced from reference TRBV7-3 and TRBJ2-3, is GAGVSQTPSNKVTEKGKYVELRCDPISGHTALYWYRQSLGQGPEFLIYFQGTGAADDSGLPNDRFFAVRPEGSVSTLKIQRTERGDSAVYLCASSTGTSRTDTQYFGPGTRLTVL.

CDR3 in DNA: TGTGCCAGCAGTTCCCTCGGTCCAGGTAGCGGACCGGGAGAGACCCAGTACTTC. Its translation: CASSSLGPGSGPGETQYF. The rearrangement joins TRBV27 to TRBJ2-5; a weak D match, TRBD2 (6 bases). Trimming shortened V by 4 bases and J by 4 bases, and 25 bases separated the two germline ends. The germline gives CDR1 MNHEY, CDR2 SMNVEV (reference sequence). This CDR3 has 18 residues.

V gene TRBV5-6 combines with J gene TRBJ2-1; TRBD1 is a possible D gene (5 bases). V was trimmed by 4 bases and J by 2 bases, leaving 16 bases between them. The germline gives CDR1 SGHDT, CDR2 YYEEEE. The CDR3 is 16 amino acids. Here the CDR3 DNA reads TGTGCCAGCAGCCCTGAAGGGCCAGGGACCTACAATGAGCAGTTCTTC. Translated, it gives CASSPEGPGTYNEQFF.

The rearrangement joins TRBV30 to TRBJ2-3; TRBD2 is a possible D gene (6 bases). The CDR3 is made up of 13 amino acids. The V and J ends lost 8 bases and 2 bases respectively, with 14 bases between them. Germline lookup yields CDR1 GTSNPN and CDR2 SVGIG (reference sequence). This chain's CDR3 is CAQRTLATDTQYF. The CDR3 DNA reads TGTGCCCAGAGGACACTAGCCACAGATACGCAGTATTTT.

The chain joins TRBV19 to TRBJ2-7; a possible D gene is TRBD1 (5 bases). The CDR3 sequence is 13 residues long. Between the trimmed V and J ends, which lost 2 bases and 3 bases, there was a span of 8 bases. Per the germline V gene, CDR1 is LNHDA and CDR2 is SQIVND (reference sequence). CDR3 coding DNA: TGTGCCAGTAGTATAACAGGATACTACGAGCAGTACTTC. This translates into CASSITGYYEQYF.

The chain employs TRBV15 and TRBJ1-1, with D unresolved. From germline, CDR1 is LNHNV and CDR2 YYDKDF (reference sequence). The V end was cut by 5 bases, the J end by 3 bases, with 10 bases between. The CDR3 totals 13 residues. In nucleotides, the CDR3 is TGTGCCACCAGCTGGAGGGAGGACACTGAAGCTTTCTTT. Its translation is CATSWREDTEAFF.

This clone was observed once. The genes are TRBV5-1 and TRBJ2-3; 9 positions match TRBD2. CDR3 size: 15 residues. Germline V gives CDR1 SGHRS, CDR2 YFSETQ. J was trimmed by 4 bases and V by 2 bases; bases with no gene match: 5. CDR3 residues: CASSFRTSAADTQYF. The CDR3 DNA reads as TGCGCCAGCAGCTTTCGGACTAGCGCGGCAGATACGCAGTATTTT. Supplemented by reference TRBV5-1 and TRBJ2-3, the full variable domain reads KAGVTQTPRYLIKTRGQQVTLSCSPISGHRSVSWYQQTPGQGLQFLFEYFSETQRNKGNFPGRFSGRQFSNSRSEMNVSTLELGDSALYLCASSFRTSAADTQYFGPGTRLTVL.

The chain couples TRBV7-9 to TRBJ2-3; 8 nucleotides line up with TRBD2. Unmatched junction bases numbered 5, after V lost 2 bases and J lost 1 base. The CDR3 is 16 amino acids. Germline values: CDR1 SEHNR, CDR2 FQNEAQ (reference sequence). The chain's CDR3 is CASSLRLAGGTDTQYF. The CDR3 region has the DNA TGTGCCAGCAGCTTACGCCTAGCGGGCGGCACAGATACGCAGTATTTT. The complete variable domain, with remaining parts taken from reference TRBV7-9 and TRBJ2-3, reads DTGVSQNPRHKITKRGQNVTFRCDPISEHNRLYWYRQTLGQGPEFLTYFQNEAQLEKSRLLSDRFSAERPKGSFSTLEIQRTEQGDSAMYLCASSLRLAGGTDTQYFGPGTRLTVL.

The chain uses TRBV30 and TRBJ2-5; D remains unclear. CDR1 and CDR2 (germline): GTSNPN, SVGIG (reference sequence). This CDR3 comprises 11 residues. CDR3 coding DNA: TGTGCTTACGTCAAGCGAGAGACCCAGTACTTC. Amino acids: CAYVKRETQYF.

The rearrangement uses TRBV5-1 and TRBJ1-1; 8 bases are a match to TRBD1. The CDR3 covers 15 residues. CDR1 is SGHRS and CDR2 is YFSETQ in the germline V gene. V trimming: 5 bases; J trimming: 7 bases; junction bases outside the gene matches: 13. CDR3 loop: CASSRGGQGSGEAFF. The CDR3 nucleotides are TGCGCCAGCAGTCGGGGAGGACAGGGCTCCGGTGAAGCTTTCTTT.

V is TRBV4-3 and J is TRBJ2-5; 8 bases map to TRBD2. J gave up 1 base and V 5 bases, and 6 bases lay outside the gene matches. Germline values: CDR1 LGHNA, CDR2 YSLEER. The CDR3 totals 15 residues. The CDR3 bases are TGCGCCAGCAGCTTACTAGCGGCGCCCCAAGAGACCCAGTACTTC. It is translated as CASSLLAAPQETQYF.

The chain joins TRBV11-2 to TRBJ1-2, with 7 bases lining up with TRBD1. Germline V CDR1 and CDR2: SGHAT, FQNNGV. The CDR3 runs to 14 residues. V trimming: 1 base; J trimming: 4 bases; junction bases outside the gene matches: 3. The CDR3 DNA follows: TGTGCCAGCAGCTTAGCACCAGGGGGCTATGGCTACACCTTC. Residues: CASSLAPGGYGYTF.

This clone was found once. The V and J genes are TRBV7-2 and TRBJ2-7, with 9 bases lining up with TRBD2. The CDR3 runs to 15 residues. Germline-derived CDR1 and CDR2 are SGHTA and FQGNSA. Unmatched junction bases numbered 10, after V lost 6 bases and J lost 4 bases. CDR3 DNA sequence: TGTGCCAGCAGTTCATACCGCGGGGGGGTATACGAGCAGTACTTC. It encodes CASSSYRGGVYEQYF.